The following is a T cell receptor beta chain sequence with its context. This record comes from a study of memory CD8 T cells in hepatitis C reinfection. The time point was: late/post reinfection, 12 to 24 weeks after detection. The sorted cells went straight to TCR sequencing with no prior in vitro expansion. Control naive CD8 T cells came from a couple of donors at all three reinfection time points. V was shortened by 2 bases and J by 6 bases, with 5 bases between the two germline ends. The CDR3 contains 11 residues. Germline V gene data show CDR1 as MNHNY and CDR2 as SVGAGI (reference sequence). The protocol was immunoSEQ multiplex PCR, while the TCRdb copy is restricted to in-frame clones and leaves out a portion. The sample shows some 50,000 clones, about 88% of them seen only once.

The sequence was collected from a man in his late teens or twenties with hepatitis C virus infection. The rearrangement uses TRBV6-6 and TRBJ2-7, with D uncertain. Input material: naive CD8+ T cells sorted from blood. This CDR3 reads CASSYISEQYF. For the CDR3, the DNA is TGTGCCAGCAGTTACATATCCGAGCAGTACTTC.